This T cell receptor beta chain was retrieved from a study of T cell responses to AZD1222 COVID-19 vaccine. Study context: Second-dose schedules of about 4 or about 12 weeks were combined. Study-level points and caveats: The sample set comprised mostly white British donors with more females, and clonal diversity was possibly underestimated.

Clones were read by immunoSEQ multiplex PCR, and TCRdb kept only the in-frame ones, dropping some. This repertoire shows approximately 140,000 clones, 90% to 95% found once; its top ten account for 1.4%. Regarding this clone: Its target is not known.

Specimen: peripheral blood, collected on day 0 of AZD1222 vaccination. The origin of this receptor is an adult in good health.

CDR3 DNA sequence: TGTGCCAGCAGCGTAGACCCTACTAGCGGGGTTAAAAACGAGCAGTACTTC. Translated: CASSVDPTSGVKNEQYF. The chain employs TRBV9 and TRBJ2-7, with 10 bases lining up with TRBD2. From germline, CDR1 is SGDLS and CDR2 YYNGEE. The V gene end was trimmed by 0 bases and the J gene end by 5 bases; junction bases not matched to a gene: 11. There are 17 residues in the CDR3.